The 22 T cell receptor beta chains presented below share a single source sample, sequenced in a study of T-cell memory formation after mild COVID-19. TCRdb processed the 5' RACE reads anew with MiXCR; each CDR3 protein has one entry. The repertoire holds nearly 200,000 distinct CDR3 sequences, with around 19% as singletons. The sequencing input was PBMCs or a T cell subset sorted from them (not recorded which). These receptors were obtained from an adult woman who had mild COVID-19 (a few samples of this study predate the infection). Cell type and time point are not known.

This sequence joins TRBV12-3 or TRBV12-4 and TRBJ1-2; D gene ambiguous. This CDR3 comprises 12 residues. V lost 3 bases, J lost 5 bases, and 7 bases lay in between. The CDR3, as DNA: TGTGCCAGCAGTTTTGGCGTATATGGCTACACCTTC. Protein: CASSFGVYGYTF.

This clonotype has at least ten counts. This chain connects TRBV2 to TRBJ2-1; perhaps TRBD1 as D (5 bases). Germline V gene sequence: CDR1 SNHLY, CDR2 FYNNEI. The V end lost 8 bases, the J end lost 0 bases, and 14 bases lay between the germline ends. CDR3 size: 15 residues. CDR3 nucleotides: TGTGCCAGCGGACGACAGTCTCGCTCCTACAATGAGCAGTTCTTC. Protein sequence: CASGRQSRSYNEQFF.

V and J are TRBV29-1 and TRBJ1-1, with 9 bases lining up with TRBD1. The germline V gene encodes CDR1 SQVTM and CDR2 ANQGSEA. After removal of 6 bases from V and 1 base from J, the junction contained 0 bases not matched to a gene. CDR3 size: 12 residues. The CDR3, as DNA: TGCAGCGTGACAGGGGGGAACACTGAAGCTTTCTTT. Its protein is CSVTGGNTEAFF.

The sample holds a few counts of this clonotype. J is TRBJ2-2 and V is TRBV12-3 or TRBV12-4, with D unclear. CDR3 length: 12 amino acids. V dropped 3 bases and J dropped 13 bases, with 12 bases sitting between them. CDR3 protein: CASSFQSKTLFF. The CDR3, as DNA: TGTGCCAGCAGTTTTCAATCCAAAACGCTGTTTTTT.

Ten or more counts support this clonotype. V is TRBV20-1 and J is TRBJ1-5, with D possibly TRBD1 on 5 matching bases. Trimming took 8 bases from V and 2 from J, leaving 10 bases between them. CDR3 length: 12 amino acids. Germline V gene data show CDR1 as DFQATT and CDR2 as SNEGSKA (reference sequence). CDR3 sequence reads: CSQRGRNQPQHF. The CDR3 coding sequence is TGCAGTCAGCGGGGCCGCAATCAGCCCCAGCATTTT.

This rearrangement joins TRBV3-1 to TRBJ1-2; no clear D gene. Deletions cut 2 bases from V and 3 bases from J, with 4 bases between. The CDR3 loop spans 12 amino acids. From germline, CDR1 is LGHDT and CDR2 YNNKEL (reference sequence). The CDR3 sequence: CASSQSYYGYTF. CDR3 coding DNA: TGTGCCAGCAGCCAATCCTACTATGGCTACACCTTC.

The chain recombines TRBV6-5 with TRBJ2-7, with 7 bases fitting TRBD2. The germline V gene has CDR1 MNHEY and CDR2 SVGAGI. This CDR3 comprises 14 residues. The J segment lost 3 bases and the V segment lost 5 bases, leaving 7 bases of the junction unmatched. The chain's CDR3 is CASSNPGLFYEQYF. CDR3 nucleotides: TGTGCCAGCAGTAACCCGGGACTATTCTACGAGCAGTACTTC.

This chain joins TRBV5-1 and TRBJ1-4; D unclear. V was trimmed by 4 bases and J by 8 bases, leaving 12 bases between them. This CDR3 spans 13 amino acids. The germline V gene has CDR1 SGHRS and CDR2 YFSETQ. The CDR3 region has the DNA TGCGCCAGCAGCGCCCGGACTGGGGAAAAACTGTTTTTT. This gives the protein CASSARTGEKLFF. The entire variable domain, with the rest obtained from reference TRBV5-1 and TRBJ1-4, is as follows: KAGVTQTPRYLIKTRGQQVTLSCSPISGHRSVSWYQQTPGQGLQFLFEYFSETQRNKGNFPGRFSGRQFSNSRSEMNVSTLELGDSALYLCASSARTGEKLFFGSGTQLSVL.

This clonotype was recorded only once. J is TRBJ2-7 and V is TRBV20-1; 7 nucleotides match TRBD2. The CDR3 has 14 amino acids. V lost 3 bases to trimming and J lost 4 bases; unmatched junction nucleotides: 9. Germline V CDR1 and CDR2: DFQATT, SNEGSKA (reference sequence). The CDR3 DNA follows: TGCAGTGCTAGTCAGAGCGGGATTAGGTACGAGCAGTACTTC. Translated, it gives CSASQSGIRYEQYF.

This chain connects TRBV6-1 to TRBJ2-3; no definite D call. The CDR3 length is 12 residues. Germline lookup yields CDR1 MNHNS and CDR2 SASEGT. Trimming took off 8 bases at V and 2 bases at J, with 8 bases between the two ends. In DNA form, the CDR3 reads TGTGCCAGCTTTTTAAACACAGATACGCAGTATTTT. It translates to CASFLNTDTQYF.

V usage is TRBV15 and J usage is TRBJ1-3; the D is unclear. The CDR3 totals 16 residues. Germline-derived CDR1 and CDR2 are LNHNV and YYDKDF (reference sequence). V lost 0 bases and J 0 bases, leaving 9 bases between the germline ends. Here the CDR3 reads CATSRDGLLSGNTIYF. Written as DNA, the CDR3 is TGTGCCACCAGCAGAGATGGGCTCCTCTCTGGAAACACCATATATTTT.

This clonotype has more than one count but fewer than ten. The gene calls are TRBV30 and TRBJ1-2; 7 bases agree with TRBD1. CDR3 length equals 16 residues. After removal of 3 bases from V and 7 bases from J, the junction contained 17 bases not matched to a gene. Germline V gene data show CDR1 as GTSNPN and CDR2 as SVGIG (reference sequence). CDR3 in amino acids: CAWSPGRGGLRGGYTF. Here the CDR3 DNA reads TGTGCCTGGAGCCCCGGGAGAGGGGGCCTAAGGGGTGGCTACACCTTC.

This clonotype was recorded many times. The J gene is TRBJ2-1, the V gene TRBV5-1, with a tentative D call TRBD2 (5 bases). This CDR3 is built from 14 residues. V lost 2 bases and J 4 bases, leaving 10 bases between the germline ends. CDR1 and CDR2 from the germline V gene are SGHRS and YFSETQ. The CDR3 bases are TGCGCCAGCAGCTTCGGCGGGCAATACAATGAGCAGTTCTTC. Its translation: CASSFGGQYNEQFF.

The chain carries TRBV7-9 and TRBJ2-5; D not resolved. This CDR3 is 15 amino acids long. Trimming removed 0 bases from V and 2 bases from J, with 10 bases in between. The germline V gene encodes CDR1 SEHNR and CDR2 FQNEAQ (reference sequence). This chain's CDR3 is CASSLAPAWQETQYF. The DNA for the CDR3 is TGTGCCAGCAGCTTAGCGCCGGCGTGGCAAGAGACCCAGTACTTC.

Here the CDR3 DNA reads TGTGCCAGCAGTCCTCCCGGGACAGTTAATGAAAAACTGTTTTTT. Translated, it gives CASSPPGTVNEKLFF. This chain uses TRBV12-3 or TRBV12-4 with TRBJ1-4; the match to TRBD1 covers 7 bases. The ends lost 5 bases at V and 4 bases at J; junction bases unmatched: 7. The CDR3 extends over 15 amino acids.

This rearrangement joins TRBV29-1 to TRBJ2-3, with TRBD2 identical over 13 bases. After removal of 4 bases from V and 4 bases from J, the junction contained 2 bases not matched to a gene. This CDR3 is 14 amino acids long. CDR1 and CDR2 (germline): SQVTM, ANQGSEA. CDR3 nucleotides: TGCAGCGTTGTACTAGCGGGAGGGTCAGATACGCAGTATTTT. Amino acids: CSVVLAGGSDTQYF.

The chain uses TRBV29-1 and TRBJ2-1; TRBD2 matches at 8 bases. V trimming: 4 bases; J trimming: 10 bases; junction bases outside the gene matches: 12. The germline CDR1 and CDR2 sequences are SQVTM and ANQGSEA. The CDR3 totals 14 residues. In DNA form, the CDR3 reads TGCAGCGTTGGGACTAGCTCAGGTCTGGGGGAGCAGTTCTTC. It yields the protein CSVGTSSGLGEQFF.

The V gene is TRBV24-1, the J gene TRBJ2-1; D is unresolved. The CDR3 is 13 residues long. The V gene lost 4 bases and the J gene lost 4 bases, with 7 bases spanning the gap. The V gene's germline CDR1 is KGHDR and CDR2 SFDVKD. The CDR3, as DNA: TGTGCCACCAGTGAAAGACTGTACAATGAGCAGTTCTTC. This translates into CATSERLYNEQFF.

This clonotype was detected only once. The chain combines TRBV3-1 with TRBJ2-1, with unresolved D. Germline V gives CDR1 LGHDT, CDR2 YNNKEL (reference sequence). Trimming left V 0 bases short and J 10 bases short, with 13 bases between. CDR3 length: 14 residues. In DNA form, the CDR3 reads TGTGCCAGCAGCCAAGACCCCCGGGCAAACGAGCAGTTCTTC. Protein product: CASSQDPRANEQFF.

Here the CDR3 reads CASSLEGRPYEQYF. DNA for the CDR3: TGTGCCAGCAGTTTAGAGGGCAGGCCCTACGAGCAGTACTTC. The chain carries TRBV12-3 or TRBV12-4 and TRBJ2-7; D gene ambiguous. There are 14 residues in the CDR3. Trimming took off 1 base at V and 2 bases at J, with 9 bases between the two ends.

The chain carries TRBV29-1 and TRBJ2-1; 9 nucleotides match TRBD1. V trimming: 2 bases; J trimming: 10 bases; junction bases outside the gene matches: 6. This CDR3 spans 13 amino acids. CDR1 and CDR2 (germline): SQVTM, ANQGSEA. The CDR3 DNA reads TGCAGCGTTGAAAGGGACAGGGTCTCCGAGCAGTTCTTC. Protein: CSVERDRVSEQFF.

This clonotype was counted only a few times. This chain uses TRBV9 with TRBJ2-5, with 8 bases fitting TRBD2. The V gene's germline CDR1 is SGDLS and CDR2 YYNGEE. With 3 bases clipped from V and 7 bases from J, the junction kept 8 bases outside the gene matches. The CDR3 is made up of 14 amino acids. The CDR3 spells CASSAGLEGGTQYF. CDR3 bases: TGTGCCAGCAGCGCGGGACTAGAGGGGGGGACCCAGTACTTC.